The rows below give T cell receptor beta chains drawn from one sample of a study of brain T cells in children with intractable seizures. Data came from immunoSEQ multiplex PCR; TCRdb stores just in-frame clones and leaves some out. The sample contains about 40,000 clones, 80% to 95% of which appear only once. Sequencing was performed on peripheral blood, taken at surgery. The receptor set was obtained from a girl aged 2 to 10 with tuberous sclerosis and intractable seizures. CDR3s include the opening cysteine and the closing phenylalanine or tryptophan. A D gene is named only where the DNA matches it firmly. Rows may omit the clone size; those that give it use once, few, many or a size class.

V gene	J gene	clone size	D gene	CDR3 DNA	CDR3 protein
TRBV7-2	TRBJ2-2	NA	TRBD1	TGTGCCAGCAGCCGGACAGGGGGGACCGGGGAGCTGTTTTTT	CASSRTGGTGELFF
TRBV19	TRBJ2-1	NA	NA	TGTGCCAGTAGCGGGGGGCGACGCAATGAGCAGTTCTTC	CASSGGRRNEQFF
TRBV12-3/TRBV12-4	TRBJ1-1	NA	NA	TGTGCCAGCAGTTTACGAGAAAACACTGAAGCTTTCTTT	CASSLRENTEAFF
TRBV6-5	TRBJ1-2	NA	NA	TGTGCCAGCAGTTACGACCATGCGACAAACTATGGCTACACCTTC	CASSYDHATNYGYTF
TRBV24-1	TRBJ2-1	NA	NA	TGTGCCACCAGGGGCGGCTCCTACAATGAGCAGTTCTTC	CATRGGSYNEQFF
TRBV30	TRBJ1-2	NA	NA	TGTGCCTGGAGTGCCCATTCGGGACTCTCTACTAACTATGGCTACACCTTC	CAWSAHSGLSTNYGYTF
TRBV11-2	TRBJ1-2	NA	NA	TGTGCCAGCAGTCCAGGAGACTATGGCTACACCTTC	CASSPGDYGYTF
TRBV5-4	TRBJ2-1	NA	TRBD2	TGTGCCAGCAGCGGTACTAGCGGGGGGCCCTACAATGAGCAGTTCTTC	CASSGTSGGPYNEQFF
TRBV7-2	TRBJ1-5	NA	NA	TGTGCCAGCAGCTCTAAGAACAATCAGCCCCAGCATTTT	CASSSKNNQPQHF
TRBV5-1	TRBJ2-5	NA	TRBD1	TGCGCCAGCAGCCCGGTGGACAGGGTGAAAGGGACCCAGTACTTC	CASSPVDRVKGTQYF
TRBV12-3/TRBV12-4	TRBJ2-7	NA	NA	TGTGCCAGCGGAATCACGTACGAGCAGTACTTC	CASGITYEQYF
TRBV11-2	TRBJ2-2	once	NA	TGTGCCAGCAGTCCCTTTGGGTCCGGGGAGCTGTTTTTT	CASSPFGSGELFF
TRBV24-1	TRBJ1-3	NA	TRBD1	TGTGCCACCATTAGGACAGGGGGCTTCTCTGGAAACACCATATATTTT	CATIRTGGFSGNTIYF
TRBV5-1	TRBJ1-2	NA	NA	TGCGCCAGCAGCTTGGTAGGGGGGGCATCTAACTATGGCTACACCTTC	CASSLVGGASNYGYTF
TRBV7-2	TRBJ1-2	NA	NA	TGTGCCAGCAGCTTAGACGGCATCTATGGCTACACCTTC	CASSLDGIYGYTF
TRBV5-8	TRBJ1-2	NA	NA	TGTGCCAGCAGCCCACCTGACAGAACTGCGGGGGGCTACACCTTC	CASSPPDRTAGGYTF
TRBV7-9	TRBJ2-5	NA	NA	TGTGCCAGCAGCTTAGCGGGAGGGGGCGACCAAGAGACCCAGTACTTC	CASSLAGGGDQETQYF
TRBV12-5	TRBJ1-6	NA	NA	TGTGCTAGTGCCCAGAATAATTCACCCCTCCACTTT	CASAQNNSPLHF
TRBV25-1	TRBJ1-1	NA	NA	TGTGCCAGCAGTGAATGGGCCGGGCCAAAAAATGAAGCTTTCTTT	CASSEWAGPKNEAFF
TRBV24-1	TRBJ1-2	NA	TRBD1	TGTGCCACCAGTGATCCTAATGACAGGGGAGGTAACTATGGCTACACCTTC	CATSDPNDRGGNYGYTF
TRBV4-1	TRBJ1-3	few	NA	TGCGCCAGCAGCCAAGATGCCCCCTTCGCAGGGGCTGGAAACACCATATATTTT	CASSQDAPFAGAGNTIYF
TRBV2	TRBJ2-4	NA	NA	TGTGCCAGCAGCCCACAGAGCGCCAAAAACATTCAGTACTTC	CASSPQSAKNIQYF
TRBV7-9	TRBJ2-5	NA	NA	TGTGCCAGCAGGGATCGACAGGCCCAAGAGACCCAGTACTTC	CASRDRQAQETQYF
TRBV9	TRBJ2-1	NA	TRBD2	TGTGCCAGCAGCGTAGGTAGCGGGGGGGCAAATGAGCAGTTCTTC	CASSVGSGGANEQFF
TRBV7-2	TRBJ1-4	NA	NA	TGTGCCAGCAGCCCGACCCAGGGATTTTCCACGAATGAAAAACTGTTTTTT	CASSPTQGFSTNEKLFF
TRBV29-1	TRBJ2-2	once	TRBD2	TGCAGCGTTGAGATACAGGCGGGGGGGCCCGGGGAGCTGTTTTTT	CSVEIQAGGPGELFF
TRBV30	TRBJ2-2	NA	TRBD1	TGTGCCTGGGGTAGACCCGGGACAGGCTTTACCGGGGAGCTGTTTTTT	CAWGRPGTGFTGELFF
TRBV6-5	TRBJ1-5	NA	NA	TGTGCCAGCAGTTACGAAGCACAGGTCCAGCCCCAGCATTTT	CASSYEAQVQPQHF
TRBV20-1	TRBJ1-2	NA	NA	TGCAGTGCTAGAGGACGGGATGGCTACACCTTC	CSARGRDGYTF
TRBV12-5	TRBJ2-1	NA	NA	TGTGCTAGTGGTTTAGGGGGGCACAATGAGCAGTTCTTC	CASGLGGHNEQFF
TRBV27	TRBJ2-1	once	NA	TGTGCCAGCAGTTTGGTCAGGGGCTTCGACTTCTACAATGAGCAGTTCTTC	CASSLVRGFDFYNEQFF
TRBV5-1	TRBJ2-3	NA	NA	TGCGCCAGCAGCTTAACCACAGATACGCAGTATTTT	CASSLTTDTQYF
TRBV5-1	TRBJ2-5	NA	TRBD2	TGCGCCAGCAGCAGACTAGCGGGGGGGTCCAAACGGTACCAAGAGACCCAGTACTTC	CASSRLAGGSKRYQETQYF
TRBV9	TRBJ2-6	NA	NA	TGTGCCAGCGGTCACGAGCCTCACTCTGGGGCCAACGTCCTGACTTTC	CASGHEPHSGANVLTF
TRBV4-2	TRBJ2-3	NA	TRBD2	TGTGCCAGCAGCCAAGATTTGGCGGGGGGGAACGCAGATACGCAGTATTTT	CASSQDLAGGNADTQYF
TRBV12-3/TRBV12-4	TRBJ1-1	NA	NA	TGTGCCAGCTCTCAAGGAGGTAACACTGAAGCTTTCTTT	CASSQGGNTEAFF
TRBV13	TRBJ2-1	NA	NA	TGTGCCAGCAGCTTACGTCAGGGTAGCTCCTACAATGAGCAGTTCTTC	CASSLRQGSSYNEQFF
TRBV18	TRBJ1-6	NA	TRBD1	TGTGCCAGCTCACCATTGGGGACAGCGAATTCACCCCTCCACTTT	CASSPLGTANSPLHF
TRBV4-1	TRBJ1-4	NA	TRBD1	TGCGCCAGCAGCCAAGAAGACAGGACAGGTGAAAAACTGTTTTTT	CASSQEDRTGEKLFF
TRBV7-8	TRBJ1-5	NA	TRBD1	TGTGCCAGCAGCTTAGATACAGGGGGGGGGACCAATCAGCCCCAGCATTTT	CASSLDTGGGTNQPQHF
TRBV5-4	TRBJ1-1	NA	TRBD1	TGTGCCAGCAGACGACAGGGGCTATTGAACACTGAAGCTTTCTTT	CASRRQGLLNTEAFF
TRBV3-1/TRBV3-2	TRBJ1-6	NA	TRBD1	TGTGCCAGCAGCCACCGTGTCCGGGACAGGGGATATAATTCACCCCTCCACTTT	CASSHRVRDRGYNSPLHF
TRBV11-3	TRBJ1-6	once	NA	TGTGCCAGCAGCTCCGGGACAACCTCTAATTCACCCCTCCACTTT	CASSSGTTSNSPLHF
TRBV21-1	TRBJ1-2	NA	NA	TGTGCCAGCAGCAATTCCCCCTCGGACCTGCTCAACTATGGCTACACCTTC	CASSNSPSDLLNYGYTF
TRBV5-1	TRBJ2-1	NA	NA	TGCGCCAGCAGCTTGAGTGGTGGCGTTTACAATGAGCAGTTCTTC	CASSLSGGVYNEQFF
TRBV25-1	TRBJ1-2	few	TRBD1	TGTGCCAGCAGGGAACCGGGACAGGGCAACTATGGCTACACCTTC	CASREPGQGNYGYTF